These 10 T cell receptor beta chains originate from one sample sequenced in a study of T cells in Graves' hyperthyroidism and ophthalmopathy. Researchers amplified the TCR beta CDR3 regions from RNA transcripts. The HTBI primer set was used in a first-round RT-PCR of the TCR CDR3. TCRdb analysed the multiplex PCR reads with MiXCR anew, one entry per CDR3 protein. The repertoire holds about 37,000 distinct CDR3 sequences, 40% to 65% seen once, with 15% to 20% in the top ten. Sequenced input: blood. The receptor set was obtained from a man in his forties with Graves' ophthalmopathy.

This clonotype was seen repeatedly, ten times or more. The V and J genes are TRBV6-6 and TRBJ1-5; 9 bases map to TRBD1. This CDR3 spans 15 amino acids. Looked up from germline, CDR1 is MNHNY and CDR2 is SVGAGI (reference sequence). V dropped 6 bases and J dropped 7; count of bases not matched to a gene: 10. CDR3 region: CASRDRQGVKQPQHF. The DNA for the CDR3 is TGTGCCAGCAGGGACCGACAGGGGGTTAAGCAGCCCCAGCATTTT.

This clonotype was detected once. This chain connects TRBV5-6 to TRBJ1-2; 10 nucleotides match TRBD1. This CDR3 has 12 residues. Unmatched junction bases numbered 5, after V lost 4 bases and J lost 11 bases. CDR1 is SGHDT and CDR2 is YYEEEE in the germline V gene. CDR3 protein: CASSSLGQGYTF. The CDR3 region has the DNA TGTGCCAGCAGCAGCCTGGGACAGGGGTACACCTTC.

CDR3 sequence reads: CASSGTGGDTIYF. The CDR3 nucleotides read TGTGCCAGTAGTGGGACAGGGGGCGACACCATATATTTT. The genes are TRBV19 and TRBJ1-3; 12 bases match TRBD1. Germline lookup yields CDR1 LNHDA and CDR2 SQIVND (reference sequence). The CDR3 consists of 13 residues. The trim removed 5 bases at V and 8 bases at J, leaving 1 base unmatched.

Concerning this clonotype itself: Compared with germline, one end of the junction differs, possibly owing to a read error. CDR3 sequence reads: CASSKGGLYEQYF. The CDR3 bases are TGTGCCAGCAGTAAAGGGGGACTCTACGAGCAGTACTTT. The rearrangement uses TRBV7-3 and TRBJ2-7; D may correspond to TRBD1 or TRBD2 (6 bases each). Per germline, CDR1 SGHTA and CDR2 FQGTGA. The CDR3 has 13 amino acids.

This chain joins TRBV20-1 and TRBJ2-3; 7 bases align to TRBD2. CDR1 and CDR2 (germline): DFQATT, SNEGSKA (reference sequence). This CDR3 comprises 14 residues. The ends lost 3 bases at V and 3 bases at J; junction bases unmatched: 6. The DNA for the CDR3 is TGCAGTGCTAGGAGGGAGGGGATAACAGATACGCAGTATTTT. Residues: CSARREGITDTQYF.

In its sample, this clonotype was seen once. V usage is TRBV7-9 and J usage is TRBJ2-3, with TRBD2 as a possible D gene (5 bases). Trimming removed 8 bases at V and 6 bases at J, with 12 bases between. The germline V gene has CDR1 SEHNR and CDR2 FQNEAQ (reference sequence). The CDR3 has 12 residues. CDR3 sequence: CASSPGSDTQYF. The CDR3 DNA reads TGTGCCAGCTCCCCGGGGTCGGATACGCAGTATTTT.

This clonotype was counted at least ten times. This rearrangement joins TRBV20-1 to TRBJ2-5; no definite D call. The CDR3 is 14 amino acids. Germline V gene lookup returns CDR1 DFQATT and CDR2 SNEGSKA (reference sequence). V was cut by 4 bases and J by 2 bases, with 14 bases left in between. CDR3 loop: CSATQYTKQETQYF. In DNA, the CDR3 is TGCAGTGCTACCCAGTACACTAAACAAGAGACCCAGTACTTC.

This clonotype qualifies as medium-sized. This sequence joins TRBV7-8 and TRBJ2-1; the match to TRBD2 covers 8 bases. CDR1 SGHVS and CDR2 FQNEAQ come from the germline V gene. V trimming: 1 base; J trimming: 5 bases; junction bases outside the gene matches: 7. The CDR3 covers 16 residues. CDR3 DNA: TGTGCCAGCAGCTTAGTCGGCGGGAGGCTCCACAATGAGCAGTTCTTC. Its translation: CASSLVGGRLHNEQFF.

Only a few counts were recorded for this clonotype. This chain joins TRBV2 and TRBJ2-4, with 12 bases identical to TRBD2. Germline V gene lookup returns CDR1 SNHLY and CDR2 FYNNEI. J was trimmed by 3 bases and V by 5 bases; bases with no gene match: 5. This CDR3 has 16 amino acids. The CDR3 DNA follows: TGTGCCAGCAGTCCTCTAGCGGGGGGGGGCAAAAACATTCAGTACTTC. Encoded protein: CASSPLAGGGKNIQYF.

In its sample, this clonotype was seen many times. The CDR3 loop reads CASSYSSGTLNTEAFF. The CDR3 DNA follows: TGTGCCAGCAGTTACTCGAGCGGGACACTAAACACTGAAGCTTTCTTT. J is TRBJ1-1 and V is TRBV6-2 or TRBV6-3, with D maybe TRBD1 (6 bases). The CDR3 spans 16 residues. Germline V lookup: CDR1 MNHEY, CDR2 SVGEGT. The V end lost 0 bases, the J end lost 2 bases, and 13 bases lay between the germline ends.